The 20 T cell receptor beta chains in this list originate from one sample, sequenced in a study of response to subunit inactivated influenza vaccine listed by TCRdb under 2018. Library prep was done by RT-PCR. This sample was sequenced with an Illumina HiSeq 2500. The raw public reads went through TCRdb reprocessing: fastp at Q25, MiXCR clone calling, in-frame beta chains kept. Each record represents a unique CDR3 protein, reported with the most common genes and DNA among its rows. The sample data list around 480,000 distinct CDR3 sequences, and approximately 15% of these were observed just once. Of the sample, 2.5% to 3.5% is held by the ten largest clones. The specimen was CD4+ T cells sorted from PBMCs, collected roughly 24 months after vaccination. The origin of the receptors is a man aged 50 to 69 who received an inactivated influenza vaccine. Donor details come from another sample of the same person, matched by shared clones.

There are a few counts of this clonotype. The rearrangement joins TRBV20-1 to TRBJ2-7; D gene unclear. The CDR3 has 12 amino acids. The germline gives CDR1 DFQATT, CDR2 SNEGSKA (reference sequence). V lost 2 bases, J lost 1 base, and 6 bases lay in between. CDR3 coding DNA: TGCAGTGCTAGAAGTGTTTCCTACGAGCAGTACTTC. It specifies CSARSVSYEQYF.

This clonotype was detected a few times. CDR3 amino acids: CSAPDSEKLFF. CDR3 DNA: TGCAGTGCTCCAGACAGTGAAAAACTGTTTTTT. The V call is TRBV20-1, the J call TRBJ1-4; D is possibly TRBD1 (5 bases). This CDR3 spans 11 amino acids. Deletions cut 5 bases from V and 7 bases from J, with 8 bases between. Per the germline V gene, CDR1 is DFQATT and CDR2 is SNEGSKA (reference sequence).

The sample holds a few counts of this clonotype. CDR3 in amino acids: CASSLDWGKLFF. Here the CDR3 DNA reads TGTGCCAGCAGTTTAGATTGGGGGAAACTGTTTTTT. The chain uses TRBV12-3 or TRBV12-4 and TRBJ1-4; weak D call: TRBD1 (5 bases). Trimming cost V 1 base and J 11 bases, with 8 bases left between them. The CDR3 consists of 12 residues.

This clonotype was seen a handful of times. The chain combines TRBV12-3 or TRBV12-4 with TRBJ2-1; 7 nucleotides line up with TRBD2. The V segment lost 6 bases and the J segment 8 bases; nucleotides outside the gene matches: 13. The CDR3 spans 15 residues. In DNA form, the CDR3 reads TGTGCCAGCAGCCCCGGACTAGGTCGCCGGCATGAGCAGTTCTTC. Encoded protein: CASSPGLGRRHEQFF.

V usage is TRBV11-1 and J usage is TRBJ1-2, with unresolved D. CDR1 and CDR2 from the germline V gene are SGHAT and FQDESV (reference sequence). The V end lost 5 bases, the J end lost 4 bases, and 26 bases lay between the germline ends. The CDR3 spans 18 residues. Here the CDR3 DNA reads TGTGCCAGCAGCGGGAGAAACAGAATGGGAACACGGAGCTATGGCTACACCTTC. Residues: CASSGRNRMGTRSYGYTF.

The sample holds a few counts of this clonotype. CDR3 in DNA: TGTGCCAGCAGCTTTGCCGCAGGGGGAGGGACTGAAGCTTTCTTT. Protein sequence: CASSFAAGGGTEAFF. The chain has TRBV7-9 and TRBJ1-1; 7 bases are shared with TRBD1. Germline CDR1 is SEHNR and CDR2 is FQNEAQ (reference sequence). The V gene end was trimmed by 3 bases and the J gene end by 5 bases; junction bases not matched to a gene: 9. The CDR3 runs to 15 residues.

This rearrangement joins TRBV4-3 to TRBJ1-1; 9 bases are shared with TRBD1. CDR1 is LGHNA and CDR2 is YSLEER in the germline V gene. The junction had 5 bases not matched to a gene; V was cut back by 3 bases and J by 3 bases. The CDR3 spans 15 residues. The CDR3 region has the DNA TGCGCCAGCAGCCAGACCACAGGGGGCCACACTGAAGCTTTCTTT. Its translation: CASSQTTGGHTEAFF.

The chain employs TRBV7-2 and TRBJ2-3; 10 bases are shared with TRBD1. Trimming at V came to 1 base and at J to 7 bases, leaving 11 bases not matched to a gene. In germline, CDR1 is SGHTA, CDR2 FQGNSA. The CDR3 is 17 residues long. DNA for the CDR3: TGTGCCAGCAGCTTAGTAGCCGGGACAGGGGAGGGCTATACGCAGTATTTT. Encoded protein: CASSLVAGTGEGYTQYF.

The chain uses TRBV15 and TRBJ2-5; D is possibly TRBD2 (6 bases). Trimming took 9 bases from V and 7 from J, leaving 15 bases between them. This CDR3 spans 12 amino acids. In germline, CDR1 is LNHNV, CDR2 YYDKDF (reference sequence). The CDR3 region has the DNA TGTGCCACTAGTGTTGAGGAGGGGACCCAGTACTTC. Translating it yields CATSVEEGTQYF.

The chain uses TRBV16 and TRBJ2-1; 8 nucleotides align to TRBD1. Germline V gene lookup returns CDR1 KGHSY and CDR2 FQNENV. V shed 1 base and J 10 bases; nucleotides not matched to a gene: 9. CDR3 length: 15 residues. The CDR3 nucleotides are TGTGCCAGCAGCCAATTAGACCAGGGGGCCGGGGAGCAGTTCTTC. This sequence encodes CASSQLDQGAGEQFF.

This clonotype was seen a handful of times. The CDR3 nucleotides read TGCGGGAGGTTAGCGGGGGGTCCCGAGGGGACCCAGTACTTC. It codes for CGRLAGGPEGTQYF. V gene TRBV20-1 combines with J gene TRBJ2-5; 10 bases are a match to TRBD2. CDR1 is DFQATT, CDR2 SNEGSKA, per germline (reference sequence). The CDR3 totals 14 residues.

This chain connects TRBV20-1 to TRBJ1-6; D unclear. V gave up 0 bases and J gave up 14 bases, with 14 bases separating them. The CDR3 runs 13 residues. Per the germline V gene, CDR1 is DFQATT and CDR2 is SNEGSKA (reference sequence). CDR3 region: CSARDPPVLTLHF. DNA of the CDR3: TGCAGTGCTAGAGACCCCCCAGTTTTGACCCTCCACTTT.

The sample holds a few counts of this clonotype. The J gene is TRBJ2-7, the V gene TRBV7-2; 7 bases match TRBD2. V trimming: 1 base; J trimming: 4 bases; junction bases outside the gene matches: 7. CDR3 size: 15 residues. CDR1 and CDR2 from the germline V gene are SGHTA and FQGNSA. The CDR3 region has the DNA TGTGCCAGCAGCTTAGGGGGGGGGAGCCTTTACGAGCAGTACTTC. It specifies CASSLGGGSLYEQYF.

This clonotype came up many times. The chain has TRBV20-1 and TRBJ2-7; unclear D gene. The CDR3 length is 11 residues. V was clipped by 1 base and J by 2 bases, with 3 bases between them. Germline CDR1 DFQATT, CDR2 SNEGSKA (reference sequence). The CDR3 protein is CSARAPYEQYF. The CDR3 DNA is TGCAGTGCTAGAGCTCCCTACGAGCAGTACTTC.

This clonotype was counted only a few times. The rearrangement joins TRBV11-1 to TRBJ2-1; TRBD2 agrees at 7 bases. V shed 5 bases and J 0 bases; nucleotides not matched to a gene: 19. CDR1 SGHAT and CDR2 FQDESV come from the germline V gene (reference sequence). There are 20 residues in the CDR3. The CDR3: CASSPPSGKAHASSYNEQFF. As DNA, the CDR3 is TGTGCCAGCAGCCCCCCTAGCGGAAAAGCCCACGCGAGCTCCTACAATGAGCAGTTCTTC.

V and J are TRBV24-1 and TRBJ1-1, with TRBD1 identical over 10 bases. The germline gives CDR1 KGHDR, CDR2 SFDVKD. The CDR3 totals 14 residues. The V segment lost 3 bases and the J segment 3 bases; nucleotides outside the gene matches: 0. CDR3 nucleotides: TGTGCCACCAGTGATGGGACAGGGGACACTGAAGCTTTCTTT. It translates to CATSDGTGDTEAFF.

The gene calls are TRBV12-3 or TRBV12-4 and TRBJ2-7, with a possible D match to TRBD1 (5 bases). The CDR3 covers 14 residues. Trimming left V 2 bases short and J 3 bases short, with 11 bases between. Here the CDR3 reads CASSLSAGIYEQYF. The CDR3 nucleotides are TGTGCCAGCAGTTTATCGGCAGGGATCTACGAGCAGTACTTC.

The V gene is TRBV20-1, the J gene TRBJ2-3; the match to TRBD2 covers 14 bases. This CDR3 is built from 17 residues. After removal of 6 bases from V and 4 bases from J, the junction contained 12 bases not matched to a gene. The germline gives CDR1 DFQATT, CDR2 SNEGSKA (reference sequence). The CDR3 spells CSAPPTSGGGLADTQYF. The DNA of the CDR3 is TGCAGTGCCCCTCCGACTAGCGGGGGGGGGCTGGCAGATACGCAGTATTTT.

The genes are TRBV7-3 and TRBJ2-3, with TRBD2 matching over 7 bases. The germline V gene has CDR1 SGHTA and CDR2 FQGTGA. Trimming at V came to 0 bases and at J to 5 bases, leaving 5 bases not matched to a gene. CDR3 size: 15 residues. In DNA form, the CDR3 reads TGTGCCAGCAGCTTAACGCGGGGAGGGATAGATACGCAGTATTTT. Translation gives CASSLTRGGIDTQYF.

In this sample, this clonotype turned up many times. The chain combines TRBV27 with TRBJ2-1; a possible D gene is TRBD2 (5 bases). Trimming stripped 1 base from V and 4 bases from J, with 20 bases between. The CDR3 runs to 18 residues. From germline, CDR1 is MNHEY and CDR2 SMNVEV (reference sequence). The chain's CDR3 is CASSLLRGPTSFYNEQFF. The CDR3 DNA reads TGTGCCAGCAGTTTATTACGCGGGCCAACCTCCTTTTACAATGAGCAGTTCTTC.